The clone carrying this T cell receptor beta chain showed up many times. This specimen belongs to a study of human T cells and chemical hapten exposure. Study-level information: For the roughly 25-week duration of the study, patients were given weekly doses of diphenylcyclopropenone on the scalp.

Time point indicated: patch test 2, 6 weeks after DPC sensitization. Specified treatment: therapeutic diphenylcyclopropenone sensitization with weekly scalp DPC. The library gave individual cDNA molecules unique molecular identifiers. TCRdb recomputed calls from the RACE reads with MiXCR, one row per CDR3 protein. This sample has tens of thousands of distinct CDR3 sequences, with 6.5% to 10% found just once. This specimen consisted of whole blood, obtained in connection with sensitization to the hapten diphenylcyclopropenone (DPC). The clonotype originates from a woman aged 50 to 60 with alopecia areata. Some clones in this sample may be carry-over from other donors' samples.

The CDR3 DNA reads as TGCAGTGCTAGAGATTCGCAGGGGGCAGATACGCAGTATTTT. Amino acid sequence: CSARDSQGADTQYF. V usage is TRBV20-1 and J usage is TRBJ2-3, with 7 positions matching TRBD1. Trimming at V came to 0 bases and at J to 4 bases, leaving 4 bases not matched to a gene. The CDR3 loop spans 14 amino acids. Germline V gives CDR1 DFQATT, CDR2 SNEGSKA (reference sequence).